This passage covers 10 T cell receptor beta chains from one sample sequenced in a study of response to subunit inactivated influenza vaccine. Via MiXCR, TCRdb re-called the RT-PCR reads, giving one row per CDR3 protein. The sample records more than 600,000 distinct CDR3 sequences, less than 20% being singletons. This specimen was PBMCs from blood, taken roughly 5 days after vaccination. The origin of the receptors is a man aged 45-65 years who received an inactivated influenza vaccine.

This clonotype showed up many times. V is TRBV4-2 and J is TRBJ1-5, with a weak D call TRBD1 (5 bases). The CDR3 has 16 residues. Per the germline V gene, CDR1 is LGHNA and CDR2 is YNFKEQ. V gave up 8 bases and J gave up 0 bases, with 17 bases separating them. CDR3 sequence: CASAPTVGDSNQPQHF. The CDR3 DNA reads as TGTGCCAGCGCCCCGACAGTCGGGGATAGCAATCAGCCCCAGCATTTT.

This CDR3 reads CASRQTGGEETQYF. For the CDR3, the DNA is TGTGCCAGCAGACAGACAGGGGGCGAAGAGACCCAGTACTTC. This chain connects TRBV6-1 to TRBJ2-5; 10 bases are a match to TRBD1. CDR3 length: 14 residues. Germline V gives CDR1 MNHNS, CDR2 SASEGT. With 6 bases clipped from V and 3 bases from J, the junction kept 4 bases outside the gene matches.

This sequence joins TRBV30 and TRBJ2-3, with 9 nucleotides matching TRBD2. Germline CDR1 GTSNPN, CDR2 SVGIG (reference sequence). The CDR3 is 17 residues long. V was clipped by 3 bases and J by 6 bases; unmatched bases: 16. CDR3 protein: CAWRDPRTSDSLDTQYF. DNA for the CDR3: TGTGCCTGGAGGGATCCAAGGACTAGCGACTCGCTGGATACGCAGTATTTT.

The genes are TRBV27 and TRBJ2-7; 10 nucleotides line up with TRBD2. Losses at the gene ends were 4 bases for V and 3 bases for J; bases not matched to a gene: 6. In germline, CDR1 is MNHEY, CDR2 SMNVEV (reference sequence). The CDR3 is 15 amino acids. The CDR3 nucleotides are TGTGCCAGCAGTTCGCCCCAGCGGGAGGGCTACGAGCAGTACTTC. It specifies CASSSPQREGYEQYF.

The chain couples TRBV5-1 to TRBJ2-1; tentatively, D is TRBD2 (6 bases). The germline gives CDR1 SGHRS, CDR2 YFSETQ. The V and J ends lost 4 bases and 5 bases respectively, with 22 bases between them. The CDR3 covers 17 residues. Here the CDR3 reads CASSERATKAGNNEQFF. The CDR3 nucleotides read TGCGCCAGCAGCGAAAGAGCGACCAAGGCGGGAAACAATGAGCAGTTCTTC.

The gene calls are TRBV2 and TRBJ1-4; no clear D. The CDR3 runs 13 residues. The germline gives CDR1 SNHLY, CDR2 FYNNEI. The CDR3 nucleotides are TGTGCTACTTCAGGCCTAGGAGGTGAAAAACTGTTTTTT. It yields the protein CATSGLGGEKLFF.

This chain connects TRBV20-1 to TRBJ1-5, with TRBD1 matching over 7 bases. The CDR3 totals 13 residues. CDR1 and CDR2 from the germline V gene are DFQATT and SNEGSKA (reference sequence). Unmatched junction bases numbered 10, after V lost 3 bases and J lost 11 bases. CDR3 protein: CSASVDRDITQHF. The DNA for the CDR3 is TGCAGTGCTAGCGTCGACAGGGATATAACCCAGCATTTT.

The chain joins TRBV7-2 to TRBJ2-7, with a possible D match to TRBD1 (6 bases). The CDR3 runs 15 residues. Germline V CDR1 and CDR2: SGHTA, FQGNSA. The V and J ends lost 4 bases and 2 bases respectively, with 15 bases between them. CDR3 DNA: TGTGCCAGCAGCTCCACGACAGGATCTCCCTACGAGCAGTACTTC. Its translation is CASSSTTGSPYEQYF. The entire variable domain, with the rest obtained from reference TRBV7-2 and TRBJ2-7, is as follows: GAGVSQSPSNKVTEKGKDVELRCDPISGHTALYWYRQSLGQGLEFLIYFQGNSAPDKSGLPSDRFSAERTGGSVSTLTIQRTQQEDSAVYLCASSSTTGSPYEQYFGPGTRLTVT.

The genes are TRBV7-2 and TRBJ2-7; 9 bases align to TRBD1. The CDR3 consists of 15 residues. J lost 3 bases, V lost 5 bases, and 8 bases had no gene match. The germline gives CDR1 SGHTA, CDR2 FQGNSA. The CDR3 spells CASSEDRGSIYEQYF. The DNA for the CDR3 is TGTGCCAGCAGCGAAGACAGGGGGTCCATCTACGAGCAGTACTTC.

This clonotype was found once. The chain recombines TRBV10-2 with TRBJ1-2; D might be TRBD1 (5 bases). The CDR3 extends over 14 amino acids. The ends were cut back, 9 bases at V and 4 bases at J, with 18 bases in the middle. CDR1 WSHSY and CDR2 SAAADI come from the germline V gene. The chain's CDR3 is CASRDADGIYGYTF. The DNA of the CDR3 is TGCGCCAGTAGGGACGCGGATGGGATCTATGGCTACACCTTC.